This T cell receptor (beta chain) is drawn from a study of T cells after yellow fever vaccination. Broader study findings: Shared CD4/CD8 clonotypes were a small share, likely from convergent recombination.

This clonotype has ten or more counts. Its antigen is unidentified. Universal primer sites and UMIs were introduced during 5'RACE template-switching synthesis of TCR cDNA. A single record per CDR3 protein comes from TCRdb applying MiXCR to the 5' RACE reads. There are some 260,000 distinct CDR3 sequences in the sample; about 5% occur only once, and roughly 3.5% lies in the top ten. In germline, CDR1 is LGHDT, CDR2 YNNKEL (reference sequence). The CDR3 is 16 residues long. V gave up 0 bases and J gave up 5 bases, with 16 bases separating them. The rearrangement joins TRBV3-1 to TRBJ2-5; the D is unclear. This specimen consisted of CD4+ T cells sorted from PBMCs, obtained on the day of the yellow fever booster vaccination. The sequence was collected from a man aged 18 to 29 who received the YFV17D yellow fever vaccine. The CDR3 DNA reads TGTGCCAGCAGCCAAGATCTGCCATTTTTGGTTGAGACCCAGTACTTC. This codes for CASSQDLPFLVETQYF.